This T cell receptor (beta chain) derives from a study of technical replicates of blood from a few donors (dated 2017 in TCRdb). A word on this clone: Its target antigen remains unknown. Per-base qualities were not stored, and no clone one base away is much larger.

Per the germline V gene, SGHVS is the CDR1 and FQNEAQ is the CDR2. At the junction V is shortened by 5 bases and J by 2 bases; bases outside the gene matches: 6. The CDR3 covers 16 residues, taking in both the cysteine and the phenylalanine. Left in the record is the CDR3 DNA by itself, 48 bases read in frame from the first base. Library creation used the immunoSEQ multiplex PCR assay. TCRdb obtained this table from immuneACCESS and retained in-frame rearrangements with V and J assigned. These tables miss some clones; where compared with another copy, unresolved V genes account for less than half of the shortfall, and the remainder is unexplained. The sample table contains under 95,000 clones; only one count was recorded for 95% to 98% of them. Approximately 0.15% of the sample comes from the top ten.

The clonotype comes from a human donor in good health. The chain uses TRBV7-8 and TRBJ2-3, with 11 central nucleotides matching TRBD2. Sequencing was done on a sample of T cells isolated from PBMCs. CDR3 region: CASSPWTSGPTDTQYF. The nucleotide sequence is given as TGTGCCAGCAGCCCTTGGACTAGCGGGCCCACAGATACGCAGTATTTT.